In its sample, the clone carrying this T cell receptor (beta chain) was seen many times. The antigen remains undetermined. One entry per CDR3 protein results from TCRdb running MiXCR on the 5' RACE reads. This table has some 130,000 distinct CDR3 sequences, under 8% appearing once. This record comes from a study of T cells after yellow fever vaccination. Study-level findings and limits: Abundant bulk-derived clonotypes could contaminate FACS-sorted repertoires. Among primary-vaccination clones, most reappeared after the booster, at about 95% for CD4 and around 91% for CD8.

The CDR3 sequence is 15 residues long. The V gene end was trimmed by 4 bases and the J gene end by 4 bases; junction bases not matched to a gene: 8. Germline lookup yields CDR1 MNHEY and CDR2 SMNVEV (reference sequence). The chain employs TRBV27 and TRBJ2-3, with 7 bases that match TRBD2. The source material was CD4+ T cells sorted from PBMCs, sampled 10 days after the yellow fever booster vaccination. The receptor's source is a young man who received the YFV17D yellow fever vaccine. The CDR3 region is CASSYVSGKADTQYF. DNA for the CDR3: TGTGCCAGCAGTTACGTAAGCGGGAAAGCAGATACGCAGTATTTT.